This T cell receptor beta chain was captured by sequencing in a study of blood T cell dynamics during melanoma immunotherapy. Overall study: First-line therapy was either pembrolizumab or nivolumab with ipilimumab for metastatic melanoma.

Time point noted: pre-treatment baseline. Samples come from before therapy and from week 3 after the first blockade cycle. Disease control meant complete response, partial response or stable disease at 12 weeks. Sequenced by immunoSEQ multiplex PCR; TCRdb stores in-frame clones only, minus some. Of fewer than 25,000 clones listed, around nine tenths are singletons. The receptor comes from a human donor with melanoma. The sequences come from blood, collected from a patient treated with checkpoint blockade.

As DNA, the CDR3 is TGTGCCAGCAGCCCGGACCGCCTCTACGAGCAGTACTTC. Protein product: CASSPDRLYEQYF. This rearrangement joins TRBV27 to TRBJ2-7, with D hard to call. CDR3 length: 13 residues. Trimming took off 6 bases at V and 3 bases at J, with 12 bases between the two ends. Germline values: CDR1 MNHEY, CDR2 SMNVEV (reference sequence).